These 8 T cell receptor beta chains share one sample of origin, sequenced in a study of molecular identifiers for immune sequencing clone quantification (dated by TCRdb to 2016 to 2018). Libraries came from PCR. The data were produced on a NextSeq 500. The public reads were reprocessed in TCRdb via fastp at Q25 and MiXCR, keeping in-frame beta chains. Rows with a matching CDR3 protein are joined into one entry that keeps the most common DNA and genes. In this sample the table shows approximately 40,000 distinct CDR3 sequences, approximately 25% of which occur a single time. About 0.93% of the sample lies in the top ten. What was sequenced was naive CD8+ T cells from blood, with Jurkat cell RNA spiked in. Explained via the paper, the cell subset or site label denotes: FACS-sorted CD8+CD4-CCR7+CD45RA+ naive T cells. The receptor set was obtained from a human donor in good health. Some libraries in this study had Jurkat cell RNA spiked in.

This clonotype appeared many times. The chain recombines TRBV18 with TRBJ2-4, with D perhaps matching TRBD1 or TRBD2 (6 bases each). From germline, CDR1 is KGHSH and CDR2 LQKENI. Trimming cost V 2 bases and J 8 bases, with 13 bases left between them. The CDR3 has 14 amino acids. The CDR3 coding sequence is TGTGCCAGCTCACCAGGGGGGCCTTTGGACATTCAGTACTTC. Translated, it gives CASSPGGPLDIQYF. Based on the CDR3 plus reference TRBV18 and TRBJ2-4, the full variable domain is NAGVMQNPRHLVRRRGQEARLRCSPMKGHSHVYWYRQLPEEGLKFMVYLQKENIIDESGMPKERFSAEFPKEGPSILRIQQVVRGDSAAYFCASSPGGPLDIQYFGAGTRLSVL.

There are many counts of this clonotype. V and J are TRBV18 and TRBJ2-3, with 9 positions matching TRBD2. V lost 6 bases to trimming and J lost 3 bases; unmatched junction nucleotides: 7. The CDR3 has 15 amino acids. Germline-derived CDR1 and CDR2 are KGHSH and LQKENI. This CDR3 is CASSPPGLATDTQYF. CDR3 sequence (DNA): TGTGCCAGCTCCCCTCCGGGACTAGCAACAGATACGCAGTATTTT. Filled out from reference TRBV18 and TRBJ2-3, the complete variable domain reads NAGVMQNPRHLVRRRGQEARLRCSPMKGHSHVYWYRQLPEEGLKFMVYLQKENIIDESGMPKERFSAEFPKEGPSILRIQQVVRGDSAAYFCASSPPGLATDTQYFGPGTRLTVL.

The sample holds a few counts of this clonotype. A much larger clonotype is one base distant, so this may be a read error. The chain uses TRBV5-3 and TRBJ2-5; 8 bases align to TRBD2. TRBV5-3 is annotated as an ORF whose role is uncertain. The CDR3 contains 14 residues. V lost 8 bases to trimming and J lost 0 bases; unmatched junction nucleotides: 6. In DNA, the CDR3 is TGTGCCAGCAGCATACTAGCGGACCAAGAGACCCAGTACTTC. This codes for CASSILADQETQYF.

This clonotype was seen at least ten times. The genes are TRBV4-3 and TRBJ1-3; no definite D call. Germline CDR1 LGHNA, CDR2 YSLEER. V shed 2 bases and J shed 0 bases, with 14 bases lying between them. This CDR3 spans 17 amino acids. The CDR3 DNA reads as TGCGCCAGCAGCCAATATTTCACCCGAGACTCTGGAAACACCATATATTTT. It codes for CASSQYFTRDSGNTIYF.

This clonotype was picked up many times. The chain uses TRBV27 and TRBJ2-3, with D perhaps TRBD2 (6 bases). Germline values: CDR1 MNHEY, CDR2 SMNVEV (reference sequence). The CDR3 extends over 12 amino acids. Trimming cost V 8 bases and J 3 bases, with 9 bases left between them. CDR3 nucleotides: TGTGCCAGCGGGGGACTGACAGATACGCAGTATTTT. It encodes CASGGLTDTQYF.

The chain is built from TRBV12-5 and TRBJ2-1; 11 bases map to TRBD2. Germline assignment: CDR1 LGHNT and CDR2 FRNRAP. The CDR3 contains 16 residues. V lost 3 bases and J lost 3; bases outside the gene matches: 4. DNA of the CDR3: TGTGCTAGTGGTTTCGAACTAGCGGGAGTCTACAATGAGCAGTTCTTC. Translated: CASGFELAGVYNEQFF.

This clonotype was counted ten times or more. V is TRBV12-3 or TRBV12-4 and J is TRBJ2-5; D uncertain. The CDR3 extends over 13 amino acids. Deletions cut 7 bases from V and 2 bases from J, with 11 bases between. DNA for the CDR3: TGTGCCAGCACTTCCTGGGATCAAGAGACCCAGTACTTC. Translating it yields CASTSWDQETQYF.

This clonotype was recorded many times. The chain is built from TRBV20-1 and TRBJ2-7; 9 positions match TRBD2. Germline values: CDR1 DFQATT, CDR2 SNEGSKA (reference sequence). V trimming: 1 base; J trimming: 2 bases; junction bases outside the gene matches: 6. The CDR3 is 15 residues long. Here the CDR3 DNA reads TGCAGTGCTAGAGTACTAGCGGGTCCGACCTACGAGCAGTACTTC. Translating it yields CSARVLAGPTYEQYF.